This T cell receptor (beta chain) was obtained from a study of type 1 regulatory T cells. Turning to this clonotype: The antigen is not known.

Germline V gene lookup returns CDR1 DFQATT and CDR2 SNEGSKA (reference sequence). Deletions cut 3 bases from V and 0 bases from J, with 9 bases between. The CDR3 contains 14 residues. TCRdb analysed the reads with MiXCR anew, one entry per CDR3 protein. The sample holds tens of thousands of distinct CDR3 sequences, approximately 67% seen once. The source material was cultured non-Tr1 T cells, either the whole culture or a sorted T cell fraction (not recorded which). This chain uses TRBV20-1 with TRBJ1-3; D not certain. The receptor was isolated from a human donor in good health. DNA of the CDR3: TGCAGTGCTAGGGAACATCACTCTGGAAACACCATATATTTT. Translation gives CSAREHHSGNTIYF.